The source of this T cell receptor beta chain is a study of blood T cell repertoires in COVID-19. Study background: Acute and convalescent COVID-19 samples came from the United States, Italy and Spain.

The V gene's germline CDR1 is SEHNR and CDR2 FQNEAQ (reference sequence). The V and J ends lost 1 base and 0 bases, in that order; junction bases with no gene match: 6. CDR3 length: 17 amino acids. This table comes from immunoSEQ multiplex PCR, and its TCRdb copy is limited to in-frame clones, with some not included. This table has hundreds of thousands of clones, just over 85% appearing once. The rearrangement links TRBV7-9 to TRBJ1-5, with TRBD1 matching over 7 bases. This clonotype was obtained from a man in his fifties or sixties with acute or convalescent COVID-19. The sample consisted of peripheral blood. DNA of the CDR3: TGTGCCAGCAGCTTAGGACCTGGGACAGATAGCAATCAGCCCCAGCATTTT. It translates to CASSLGPGTDSNQPQHF.